A selection of T cell receptor beta chains follows, all from one sample in a study of shared clonotypes between healthy human individuals. Sequencing used immunoSEQ multiplex PCR; TCRdb keeps in-frame clones, though not all of them. Here the sample spans approximately 2,200,000 clones, about 92% being singletons. The sequenced sample was naive CD8+ T cells from PBMCs. The origin of the receptors is a man younger than 35 in good health. Some clones in this sample may be carry-over from other donors' samples. The CDR3 runs from the conserved cysteine through the conserved F or W. The D gene is left open where the match is weak. For some rows the clone size is stated as once, few or many, or as a class when expanded; others skip it.

d_call,v_call,clone_size,cdr3_length,j_call,cdr3_aa,cdr3_nt
TRBD1,TRBV5-1,NA,16,TRBJ1-1,CASSPAGDRVRAEAFF,TGCGCCAGCAGCCCCGCCGGGGACAGGGTGCGCGCTGAAGCTTTCTTT
NA,TRBV27,NA,17,TRBJ2-1,CASSLGPGMSSYNEQFF,TGTGCCAGCAGTTTAGGGCCAGGGATGAGCTCCTACAATGAGCAGTTCTTC
TRBD2,TRBV28,NA,17,TRBJ2-1,CASSFPRLAGGPDEQFF,TGTGCCAGCAGTTTTCCCCGACTAGCGGGAGGGCCGGATGAGCAGTTCTTC
NA,TRBV4-2,NA,14,TRBJ1-5,CASSQEFTNQPQHF,TGTGCCAGCAGCCAAGAGTTTACGAATCAGCCCCAGCATTTT
NA,TRBV19,NA,17,TRBJ1-5,CASSPERHPYSNQPQHF,TGTGCCAGTAGTCCCGAAAGACACCCGTATAGCAATCAGCCCCAGCATTTT
NA,TRBV5-4,NA,12,TRBJ2-7,CASSPEGDEQYF,TGTGCCAGCAGCCCCGAGGGGGACGAGCAGTACTTC
NA,TRBV29-1,once,11,TRBJ2-7,CSVEDTYEQYF,TGCAGCGTCGAAGACACCTACGAGCAGTACTTC
TRBD1,TRBV5-1,NA,15,TRBJ2-2,CASRLGTANTGELFF,TGCGCCAGCAGGCTAGGGACAGCGAACACCGGGGAGCTGTTTTTT
TRBD2,TRBV27,NA,14,TRBJ2-7,CASSLGAGVDEQYF,TGTGCCAGCAGTTTAGGGGCGGGAGTAGACGAGCAGTACTTC
TRBD2,TRBV13,NA,15,TRBJ2-7,CASSLNLAGESEQYF,TGTGCCAGCAGCCTGAATCTAGCGGGAGAGTCCGAGCAGTACTTC
NA,TRBV6-6,NA,13,TRBJ2-7,CASSYSDPLGQYF,TGTGCCAGCAGTTACTCCGACCCACTGGGGCAGTACTTC
TRBD1,TRBV6-1,once,15,TRBJ2-7,CASSDFGQGEYEQYF,TGTGCCAGCAGTGATTTCGGTCAGGGGGAGTACGAGCAGTACTTC
TRBD2,TRBV27,NA,15,TRBJ2-3,CASTSRGGRSDTQYF,TGTGCCAGCACCTCACGAGGCGGGAGGTCAGATACGCAGTATTTT
NA,TRBV29-1,few,12,TRBJ1-1,CSAESRGLEAFF,TGCAGCGCCGAAAGTCGGGGACTCGAAGCTTTCTTT
NA,TRBV7-9,NA,13,TRBJ2-1,CASRSQKGAEQFF,TGTGCCAGCAGGTCCCAAAAGGGAGCTGAGCAGTTCTTC
NA,TRBV5-5,NA,14,TRBJ1-1,CASSMVRDNTEAFF,TGTGCCAGCAGCATGGTCAGGGATAACACTGAAGCTTTCTTT
NA,TRBV6-6,NA,16,TRBJ1-3,CASSLPQGNRGNTIYF,TGTGCCAGCAGTCTACCCCAGGGGAATCGCGGAAACACCATATATTTT
NA,TRBV6-1,NA,12,TRBJ2-7,CASPGSLYEQYF,TGTGCCAGTCCGGGAAGTCTTTACGAGCAGTACTTC
TRBD1,TRBV11-3,NA,14,TRBJ2-7,CASSPGGQGVEQYF,TGTGCCAGCAGCCCCGGGGGACAGGGGGTCGAGCAGTACTTC
TRBD2,TRBV18,NA,14,TRBJ2-7,CASSPRSGSFEQYF,TGTGCCAGCTCACCACGGAGCGGGAGCTTCGAGCAGTACTTC